Listed below are T cell receptor beta chains from one sample, sequenced in a study of OX40 agonist ivuxolimab in advanced cancers. The table came from immunoSEQ multiplex PCR; TCRdb's copy has only in-frame clones and leaves some out. The sample lists some 140,000 clones, more than 85% occurring once. The sequences come from CD4+ or CD8+ T cells sorted from blood, collected in a trial of the OX40 agonist ivuxolimab. Receptor source: an adult with an advanced solid tumor such as melanoma, head and neck, liver or kidney cancer. The CDR3 runs from the conserved cysteine through the conserved F or W. A D gene is named only where the DNA matches it firmly. Clone size is shown for a subset of rows, as once, few, many or a class of expanded clone.

TRBD1	-	TRBJ2-7	TRBV15	CATSDGTDISYEQYF	TGTGCCACCAGCGACGGGACAGATATCTCCTACGAGCAGTACTTC
-	-	TRBJ1-4	TRBV6-5	CASSYSGTTNEKLFF	TGTGCCAGCAGTTACTCGGGGACAACTAATGAAAAACTGTTTTTT
-	-	TRBJ1-3	TRBV7-9	CASSWEGTLLTRGNTIYF	TGTGCCAGCAGCTGGGAAGGGACCTTACTTACAAGAGGAAACACCATATATTTT
TRBD1	-	TRBJ1-4	TRBV4-3	CASSQGATGSTNEKLFF	TGCGCCAGCAGCCAAGGGGCGACAGGGTCAACTAATGAAAAACTGTTTTTT
-	once	TRBJ2-4	TRBV28	CASSLGGGGGAKNIQYF	TGTGCCAGCAGTTTAGGTGGCGGGGGCGGGGCCAAAAACATTCAGTACTTC
-	few	TRBJ1-5	TRBV10-3	CAISAGTSNQPQHF	TGTGCCATCAGTGCCGGCACTAGCAATCAGCCCCAGCATTTT
-	-	TRBJ2-5	TRBV7-3	CASSLTYGGLETQYF	TGTGCCAGCAGCTTAACTTATGGGGGGCTGGAGACCCAGTACTTC
-	-	TRBJ1-1	TRBV10-1	CASSGGVAEAFF	TGCGCCAGCAGCGGGGGAGTCGCTGAAGCTTTCTTT
-	-	TRBJ2-7	TRBV1	CTSSQDLERGTAYEQYF	TGCACCAGCAGCCAAGACCTGGAAAGGGGCACGGCCTACGAGCAGTACTTC
-	once	TRBJ2-7	TRBV5-4	CASSFRAGNYEQYF	TGTGCCAGCAGCTTTCGAGCGGGTAACTACGAGCAGTACTTC
TRBD1	-	TRBJ2-7	TRBV15	CATSKDRGHFYEQYF	TGTGCCACCAGCAAGGACAGGGGCCATTTCTACGAGCAGTACTTC
-	-	TRBJ2-6	TRBV4-3	CASSQAYLTDSGANVLTF	TGCGCCAGCAGCCAAGCTTATTTGACCGACTCTGGGGCCAACGTCCTGACTTTC
-	-	TRBJ2-7	TRBV4-1	CASSQGITPLVDEQYF	TGCGCCAGCAGCCAAGGTATAACGCCCCTCGTGGACGAGCAGTACTTC
-	-	TRBJ2-5	TRBV27	CASSPSYRAQETQYF	TGTGCCAGCAGTCCAAGTTACAGGGCTCAAGAGACCCAGTACTTC
-	-	TRBJ2-3	TRBV5-1	CASSLPVGDTDTQYF	TGCGCCAGCAGCCTGCCGGTCGGGGACACAGATACGCAGTATTTT
TRBD1	-	TRBJ2-7	TRBV6-6	CASSPWTGGGEQYF	TGTGCCAGCAGTCCTTGGACAGGGGGTGGTGAGCAGTACTTC
-	-	TRBJ2-5	TRBV18	CASSPPLGLTRGGETQYF	TGTGCCAGCTCCCCCCCCTTAGGGTTGACAAGAGGAGGAGAGACCCAGTACTTC
TRBD1	-	TRBJ2-2	TRBV6-1	CASSASGTGRARELFF	TGTGCCAGCAGTGCCTCCGGGACAGGGCGGGCCCGGGAGCTGTTTTTT
-	-	TRBJ2-7	TRBV4-3	CASSQDFASGSYEQYF	TGCGCCAGCAGCCAAGATTTTGCGTCGGGCTCCTACGAGCAGTACTTC
TRBD1	-	TRBJ2-7	TRBV2	CASKGTGGYEQYF	TGTGCCAGCAAAGGGACAGGGGGCTACGAGCAGTACTTC
-	-	TRBJ1-4	TRBV2	CASSESGGTVATNEKLFF	TGTGCCAGCAGTGAATCGGGGGGGACGGTTGCAACTAATGAAAAACTGTTTTTT
-	few	TRBJ1-2	TRBV15	CATSSPLIRASSNYGYTF	TGTGCCACCAGCAGCCCCCTAATCCGGGCCAGCTCTAACTATGGCTACACCTTC
-	-	TRBJ1-1	TRBV18	CASSPAGPLLNTEAFF	TGTGCCAGCTCACCCGCTGGGCCCCTTTTGAACACTGAAGCTTTCTTT
-	-	TRBJ1-2	TRBV11-2	CASSLDRRGGYTF	TGTGCCAGCAGCTTAGATCGGCGGGGTGGCTACACCTTC
TRBD2	-	TRBJ2-7	TRBV5-4	CASSFGTSGTYEQYF	TGTGCCAGCAGCTTTGGGACTAGCGGGACGTACGAGCAGTACTTC
-	-	TRBJ2-2	TRBV19	CASSRLAGSTGELFF	TGTGCCAGTAGTAGGTTGGCAGGGAGTACCGGGGAGCTGTTTTTT
-	-	TRBJ2-3	TRBV6-6	CASSHRDGTDTQYF	TGTGCCAGCAGTCACCGGGACGGCACAGATACGCAGTATTTT
TRBD1	-	TRBJ1-1	TRBV2	CASSQERQGLNTEAFF	TGTGCCAGCAGCCAGGAACGACAGGGGTTAAACACTGAAGCTTTCTTT
-	-	TRBJ1-3	TRBV9	CASSPEVSGNTIYF	TGTGCCAGCAGCCCCGAGGTATCTGGAAACACCATATATTTT
-	-	TRBJ2-1	TRBV27	CASSLYQGTSYNEQFF	TGTGCCAGCAGTTTATATCAGGGGACCTCCTACAATGAGCAGTTCTTC
-	-	TRBJ2-7	TRBV4-3	CASSQGAGHIYEQYF	TGCGCCAGCAGCCAAGGGGCAGGCCATATCTACGAGCAGTACTTC
TRBD1	-	TRBJ2-7	TRBV5-4	CVSSLTYRGTYEQYF	TGTGTCAGCAGCTTGACATACAGGGGTACCTACGAGCAGTACTTC
-	-	TRBJ2-7	TRBV5-1	CASSLNWQGPWEQYF	TGCGCCAGCAGCTTGAACTGGCAGGGGCCATGGGAGCAGTACTTC
-	-	TRBJ1-6	TRBV5-4	CASSFRDSNSPLHF	TGTGCCAGCAGCTTTAGGGATAGTAATTCACCCCTCCACTTT
TRBD1	-	TRBJ1-3	TRBV18	CASSLGTGTGNTIYF	TGTGCCAGCTCCCTCGGGACAGGGACTGGAAACACCATATATTTT
-	-	TRBJ1-3	TRBV19	CASTDRPDSGNTIYF	TGTGCCAGTACCGACAGGCCTGACTCTGGAAACACCATATATTTT
-	-	TRBJ2-5	TRBV4-3	CASSPIREETQYF	TGCGCCAGCAGCCCTATCAGGGAGGAGACCCAGTACTTC
TRBD1	-	TRBJ2-7	TRBV28	CASSFVPTGVYEQYF	TGTGCCAGCAGTTTCGTTCCGACAGGGGTCTACGAGCAGTACTTC
TRBD1	-	TRBJ2-1	TRBV15	CATSLDRGKVRNEQFF	TGTGCCACCAGCCTTGACAGGGGGAAAGTAAGGAATGAGCAGTTCTTC